The 22 T cell receptor beta chains given below trace back to one sample, sequenced in a study of blood T cell repertoires in COVID-19. TCRdb's table, derived via immunoSEQ multiplex PCR, lists solely in-frame clones and lacks some. Among approximately 190,000 clones listed, about 88% were seen once. The sequencing input was peripheral blood. The receptors here all came from a woman aged 40 to 49 who had recovered from COVID-19.

The chain has TRBV27 and TRBJ2-7, with D possibly matching TRBD2 (6 bases). Germline loops: CDR1 MNHEY, CDR2 SMNVEV (reference sequence). V lost 3 bases to trimming and J lost 5 bases, with 11 bases between them. This CDR3 is built from 13 residues. CDR3 protein: CASSFLGGHEQYF. CDR3 nucleotide sequence: TGTGCCAGCAGTTTCCTGGGGGGTCACGAGCAGTACTTC.

CDR3 nucleotide sequence: TGTGCGGGCTATCGGCTAGGGGGTTTGGAGACCCAGTACTTC. This encodes CAGYRLGGLETQYF. The chain employs TRBV7-9 and TRBJ2-5; TRBD1 might be the D (6 bases). Germline V gene sequence: CDR1 SEHNR, CDR2 FQNEAQ (reference sequence). There are 14 residues in the CDR3.

This sequence joins TRBV4-1 and TRBJ2-3, with 10 bases identical to TRBD1. CDR1 and CDR2 from the germline V gene are MGHRA and YSYEKL. The J segment lost 4 bases and the V segment lost 4 bases, leaving 2 bases of the junction unmatched. This CDR3 contains 14 residues. CDR3 in DNA: TGCGCCAGCAGCCTCGGGACAGGGGCAGATACGCAGTATTTT. It yields the protein CASSLGTGADTQYF.

This clone was counted a few times. The chain couples TRBV3-1 (or the pseudogene TRBV3-2) to TRBJ1-1, with TRBD1 as a possible D gene (6 bases). V was trimmed by 7 bases and J by 8 bases, leaving 23 bases between them. From germline, CDR1 is LGHDT and CDR2 YNNKEL (reference sequence). CDR3 size: 15 residues. CDR3 region: CASMNLREGDFEAFF. For the CDR3, the DNA is TGTGCCAGCATGAACCTTAGGGAGGGGGACTTCGAAGCTTTCTTT.

The chain joins TRBV11-2 to TRBJ2-7; weak D call: TRBD2 (5 bases). CDR3 length equals 15 residues. Trimming pared 1 base from V and 2 bases from J, leaving 12 bases between. CDR1 and CDR2 from the germline V gene are SGHAT and FQNNGV. The CDR3 region has the DNA TGTGCCAGCAGCTTAGGAGGGATCTCCACCTACGAGCAGTACTTC. Amino acids: CASSLGGISTYEQYF.

The rearrangement uses TRBV30 and TRBJ2-5; a weak D match, TRBD1 (7 bases). Germline-derived CDR1 and CDR2 are GTSNPN and SVGIG (reference sequence). The CDR3 length is 15 residues. V was pared by 4 bases and J by 5 bases, with 20 bases between. The CDR3 bases are TGTGCCTGGACCCCGAAAGGGCCAGGGGGGGAGACCCAGTACTTC. Protein product: CAWTPKGPGGETQYF.

This rearrangement joins TRBV9 to TRBJ2-4; TRBD1 matches at 7 bases. CDR3 size: 15 residues. The junction had 2 bases not matched to a gene; V was cut back by 0 bases and J by 2 bases. Germline-derived CDR1 and CDR2 are SGDLS and YYNGEE. CDR3 coding DNA: TGTGCCAGCAGCGTAGAGGGGGCTCCCAAAAACATTCAGTACTTC. The encoded protein is CASSVEGAPKNIQYF. Supplemented by reference TRBV9 and TRBJ2-4, the full variable domain reads DSGVTQTPKHLITATGQRVTLRCSPRSGDLSVYWYQQSLDQGLQFLIQYYNGEERAKGNILERFSAQQFPDLHSELNLSSLELGDSALYFCASSVEGAPKNIQYFGAGTRLSVL.

V and J are TRBV6-5 and TRBJ1-2, with D unclear. Germline V gene lookup returns CDR1 MNHEY and CDR2 SVGAGI. Trimming stripped 7 bases from V and 6 bases from J, with 15 bases between. The CDR3 contains 13 residues. CDR3 coding DNA: TGTGCCAGCACCCCCTTACCCGGGGATGGCTACACCTTC. It is translated as CASTPLPGDGYTF.

CDR3 in amino acids: CASSPLNRGYSPLHF. The CDR3 DNA reads TGTGCCAGCAGTCCCCTTAACAGGGGGTATTCACCCCTCCACTTT. The chain links TRBV28 to TRBJ1-6, with TRBD1 identical over 8 bases. The germline V gene has CDR1 MDHEN and CDR2 SYDVKM. The CDR3 runs to 15 residues. V lost 5 bases to trimming and J lost 8 bases; unmatched junction nucleotides: 8. The full variable domain, with the rest looked up from reference TRBV28 and TRBJ1-6, is DVKVTQSSRYLVKRTGEKVFLECVQDMDHENMFWYRQDPGLGLRLIYFSYDVKMKEKGDIPEGYSVSREKKERFSLILESASTNQTSMYLCASSPLNRGYSPLHFGNGTRLTVT.

The chain carries TRBV10-3 and TRBJ1-1, with 12 bases aligning to TRBD1. With V trimmed by 6 bases and J by 3 bases, 5 bases remained unmatched. CDR3 size: 15 residues. The germline V gene encodes CDR1 ENHRY and CDR2 SYGVKD. CDR3 in amino acids: CAIRGDRGQDTEAFF. The CDR3 bases are TGTGCCATCAGGGGGGACAGGGGGCAGGACACTGAAGCTTTCTTT.

This clone was seen only a few times. The chain combines TRBV19 with TRBJ1-6; 9 nucleotides align to TRBD1. With 6 bases clipped from V and 8 bases from J, the junction kept 11 bases outside the gene matches. The CDR3 loop spans 16 amino acids. Germline V gives CDR1 LNHDA, CDR2 SQIVND (reference sequence). CDR3 sequence (DNA): TGTGCCAGTAGGCCTTTGGACAGGGGAATCGATTCACCCCTCCACTTT. Protein sequence: CASRPLDRGIDSPLHF.

This chain joins TRBV24-1 and TRBJ1-2; 7 bases line up with TRBD1. Germline trimming cut 2 bases from V and 4 bases from J; bases unmatched to any gene: 9. Germline assignment: CDR1 KGHDR and CDR2 SFDVKD. The CDR3 covers 16 residues. The CDR3 region is CATSDSGPGTVYGYTF. The CDR3 DNA sequence: TGTGCCACCAGTGATTCAGGACCCGGGACAGTCTATGGCTACACCTTC.

This chain uses TRBV7-6 with TRBJ2-2, with D perhaps matching TRBD1 (8 bases). The CDR3 is made up of 16 amino acids. Germline V gene lookup returns CDR1 SGHVS and CDR2 FNYEAQ. The germline V and J ends were trimmed by 3 bases and 5 bases, with 16 bases remaining between them. The chain's CDR3 is CASSFYGQGGTGELFF. CDR3 DNA: TGTGCCAGCAGCTTTTACGGACAGGGAGGGACCGGGGAGCTGTTTTTT.

The CDR3 region has the DNA TGTGCCATCAGTACCGGGACAAACTCCTACGAGCAGTACTTC. Amino acids: CAISTGTNSYEQYF. This rearrangement joins TRBV10-3 to TRBJ2-7, with D possibly matching TRBD1 (6 bases). From germline, CDR1 is ENHRY and CDR2 SYGVKD. The CDR3 loop spans 14 amino acids. V lost 5 bases and J 0 bases, leaving 11 bases between the germline ends.

The chain has TRBV28 and TRBJ1-6; D not resolved. Per the germline V gene, CDR1 is MDHEN and CDR2 is SYDVKM. The CDR3 spans 14 residues. V was trimmed by 1 base and J by 7 bases, leaving 8 bases between them. The CDR3 loop is CASSLSAGNSPLHF. The CDR3 DNA reads TGTGCCAGCAGTTTATCGGCGGGGAATTCACCCCTCCACTTT.

This clone was seen just once. The CDR3 sequence: CASSGAGSISYEQYF. The CDR3 nucleotides are TGTGCCAGCAGCGGTGCGGGATCTATCTCCTACGAGCAGTACTTC. This chain joins TRBV28 and TRBJ2-7; TRBD2 might be the D (6 bases). V was pared by 6 bases and J by 0 bases, with 15 bases between. The CDR3 is 15 amino acids. The V gene's germline CDR1 is MDHEN and CDR2 SYDVKM.

This clone has a single count. The chain links TRBV2 to TRBJ2-1, with D possibly matching TRBD1 (5 bases). The CDR3 is 15 amino acids. V was pared by 4 bases and J by 5 bases, with 15 bases between. Germline V lookup: CDR1 SNHLY, CDR2 FYNNEI. CDR3 residues: CASSVQGLENNEQFF. The CDR3 DNA follows: TGTGCCAGCAGTGTTCAGGGATTAGAGAACAATGAGCAGTTCTTC.

V is TRBV19 and J is TRBJ1-5; D not resolved. V was pared by 2 bases and J by 3 bases, with 8 bases between. This CDR3 contains 14 residues. Germline V gene sequence: CDR1 LNHDA, CDR2 SQIVND (reference sequence). The CDR3 reads CASSITSLNQPQHF. The CDR3 nucleotides read TGTGCCAGTAGTATAACAAGTCTCAATCAGCCCCAGCATTTT. The variable domain in full, with the rest retrieved from reference TRBV19 and TRBJ1-5, is DGGITQSPKYLFRKEGQNVTLSCEQNLNHDAMYWYRQDPGQGLRLIYYSQIVNDFQKGDIAEGYSVSREKKESFPLTVTSAQKNPTAFYLCASSITSLNQPQHFGDGTRLSIL.

The chain is built from TRBV6-5 and TRBJ1-5; 7 nucleotides agree with TRBD1. The germline CDR1 and CDR2 sequences are MNHEY and SVGAGI. V lost 7 bases, J lost 7 bases, and 10 bases stayed unmatched. This CDR3 has 14 amino acids. The CDR3 region has the DNA TGTGCCAGCAAAAAACCACAGGGGACGCAGCCCCAGCATTTT. Its protein is CASKKPQGTQPQHF.

The chain joins TRBV19 to TRBJ2-7, with D perhaps matching TRBD1 (6 bases). The CDR3 is 16 amino acids. V lost 3 bases, J lost 4 bases, and 19 bases lay in between. Germline CDR1 and CDR2: LNHDA and SQIVND (reference sequence). The CDR3 protein is CASSMVAAGDGYEQYF. CDR3 nucleotides: TGTGCCAGTAGTATGGTGGCGGCAGGGGATGGGTACGAGCAGTACTTC.

The V call is TRBV5-4, the J call TRBJ2-1, with 7 bases identical to TRBD2. Germline CDR1 is SGHNT and CDR2 is YYREEE (reference sequence). The CDR3 is made up of 17 amino acids. The ends lost 1 base at V and 10 bases at J; junction bases unmatched: 17. The CDR3, as DNA: TGTGCCAGCAGCTTGTTAGGGGCTAGCGGACCGTCGTTCGAGCAGTTCTTC. Protein: CASSLLGASGPSFEQFF.

This chain uses TRBV4-1 with TRBJ2-1; 10 positions agree with TRBD2. V dropped 0 bases and J dropped 4; count of bases not matched to a gene: 6. Looked up from germline, CDR1 is MGHRA and CDR2 is YSYEKL. This CDR3 region has 17 residues. The CDR3 region has the DNA TGCGCCAGCAGCCAAGATGTCGGGACTAGCGTATACAATGAGCAGTTCTTC. Amino acid sequence: CASSQDVGTSVYNEQFF.